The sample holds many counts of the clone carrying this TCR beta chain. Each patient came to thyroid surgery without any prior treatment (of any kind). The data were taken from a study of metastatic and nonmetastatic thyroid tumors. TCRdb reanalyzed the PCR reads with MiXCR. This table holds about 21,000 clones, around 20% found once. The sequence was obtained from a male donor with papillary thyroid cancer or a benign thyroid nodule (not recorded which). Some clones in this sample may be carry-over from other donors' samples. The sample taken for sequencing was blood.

The CDR3 spells CASRRGQEHTGELFF. In nucleotides, the CDR3 is TGTGCCAGCAGAAGGGGACAGGAACACACCGGGGAGCTGTTTTTT. This sequence joins TRBV6-4 and TRBJ2-2; 8 positions agree with TRBD1. V gave up 6 bases and J gave up 3 bases; unmatched junction bases: 6. The CDR3 contains 15 residues. The germline V gene has CDR1 MRHNA and CDR2 SNTAGT.